This T cell receptor (beta chain) was captured in a study of shared clonotypes between healthy human individuals. The germline V gene encodes CDR1 SGHRS and CDR2 YFSETQ. The CDR3 loop spans 16 amino acids. V was clipped by 2 bases and J by 1 base; unmatched bases: 6. To note about this clone: Other nucleotide sequences from this sample produce the same CDR3.

Some clones are missing from TCRdb's copy, which holds only in-frame ones; the method was immunoSEQ multiplex PCR. In the table there are under 600,000 clones, nearly 80% of which are singletons. The receptor was derived from a woman in her forties in good health. Some clones in this sample may be carry-over from other donors' samples. The chain couples TRBV5-1 to TRBJ2-5; 9 nucleotides match TRBD1. Sequenced: PBMCs. The CDR3 coding sequence is TGCGCCAGCAGCTTAGGACAGGGGAGTACCCAAGAGACCCAGTACTTC. This codes for CASSLGQGSTQETQYF.